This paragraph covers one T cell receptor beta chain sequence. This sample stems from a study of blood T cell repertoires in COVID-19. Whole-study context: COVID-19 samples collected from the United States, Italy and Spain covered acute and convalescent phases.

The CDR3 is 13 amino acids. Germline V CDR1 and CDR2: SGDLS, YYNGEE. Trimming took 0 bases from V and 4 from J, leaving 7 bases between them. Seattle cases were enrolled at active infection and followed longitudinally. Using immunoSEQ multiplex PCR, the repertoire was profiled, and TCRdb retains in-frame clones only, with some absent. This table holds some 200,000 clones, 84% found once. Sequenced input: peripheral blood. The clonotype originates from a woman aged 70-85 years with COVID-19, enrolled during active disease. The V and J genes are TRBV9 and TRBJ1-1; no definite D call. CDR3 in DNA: TGTGCCAGCAGCGTAGTCCGGGGCACTGAAGCTTTCTTT. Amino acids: CASSVVRGTEAFF.